This T cell receptor beta chain appears in the sequencing data of a study of T cell repertoires in cytomegalovirus infection. Study details: Carrying CMV and the relevant HLA type showed in public TCR beta signatures.

TCRdb independently ran MiXCR on the reads; one entry per CDR3 protein. The table includes approximately 490,000 distinct CDR3 sequences, 11% detected once. This clonotype was observed at least ten times. The receptor's source is a human donor in good health (CMV status not recorded). Some clones in this sample may be carry-over from other donors' samples. Material: PBMCs.

This CDR3 is CASSDGVPRGETQYF. CDR3 nucleotide sequence: TGTGCCAGCAGTGACGGGGTGCCCCGAGGAGAGACCCAGTACTTC. The chain has TRBV25-1 and TRBJ2-5, with D perhaps matching TRBD2 (5 bases). Germline CDR1 is MGHDK and CDR2 is SYGVNS. V was cut by 3 bases and J by 4 bases, with 15 bases left in between. This CDR3 spans 15 amino acids.